These 22 T cell receptor beta chains originate from one sample sequenced in a study of metastatic and nonmetastatic thyroid tumors. TCRdb ran MiXCR on the PCR reads. The data show fewer than 20,000 clones, with 25% seen just once and 8% to 13% held by the top ten. Each patient went into thyroid surgery without having received any treatment. Sequenced input: adjacent normal tissue. Source of these receptors: a female donor with papillary thyroid cancer or a benign thyroid nodule (not recorded which). Some clones in this sample may be carry-over from other donors' samples.

The chain combines TRBV11-2 with TRBJ1-1; D might be TRBD1 (5 bases). The CDR3 contains 14 residues. CDR1 and CDR2 from the germline V gene are SGHAT and FQNNGV. Trimming took 1 base from V and 2 from J, leaving 8 bases between them. DNA for the CDR3: TGTGCCAGCAGCTTAGTGGGGGGAAACACTGAAGCTTTCTTT. It codes for CASSLVGGNTEAFF.

This clone was observed once. The chain combines TRBV18 with TRBJ1-5; D ambiguous. There are 16 residues in the CDR3. Per germline, CDR1 KGHSH and CDR2 LQKENI. Trimming cost V 5 bases and J 2 bases, with 16 bases left between them. The CDR3 nucleotides are TGTGCCAGCTCAGAAACTACCACGTCGGGCAATCAGCCCCAGCATTTT. This sequence encodes CASSETTTSGNQPQHF.

This clone was seen a few times. The V and J genes are TRBV28 and TRBJ2-1, with TRBD2 as a possible D gene (6 bases). V was clipped by 6 bases and J by 8 bases, with 17 bases between them. The CDR3 totals 14 residues. Germline loops: CDR1 MDHEN, CDR2 SYDVKM. In nucleotides, the CDR3 is TGTGCCAGCAGCCAGACTAGAGAGGTCGATGAGCAGTTCTTC. It is translated as CASSQTREVDEQFF.

Comment on this clone: At one end the junction does not follow the germline gene, possibly because of a read error. In DNA, the CDR3 is TGTGCCTGGAGTGTGGGGACTCATAATGAAGAACTGTTTTTT. It translates to CAWSVGTHNEELFF. The chain combines TRBV30 with TRBJ1-4, with D possibly TRBD1 on 5 matching bases. CDR1 is GTSNPN and CDR2 is SVGIG in the germline V gene (reference sequence). CDR3 length: 14 residues.

The table lists this clone with many counts. A much larger clone differs by one base, so this may be a read error. Here the CDR3 reads CASSGADRSSYEQCF. Written as DNA, the CDR3 is TGTGCCAGCAGCGGGGCAGACAGGAGCTCCTACGAGCAGTGCTTC. The V gene is TRBV28, the J gene TRBJ2-7; D is possibly TRBD1 (6 bases). The CDR3 has 15 amino acids. Germline assignment: CDR1 MDHEN and CDR2 SYDVKM.

This clone has just a few counts. V and J are TRBV6-1 and TRBJ2-5, with D maybe TRBD2 (5 bases). Germline V CDR1 and CDR2: MNHNS, SASEGT. V dropped 6 bases and J dropped 5 bases, with 7 bases sitting between them. The CDR3 is made up of 11 amino acids. The CDR3, as DNA: TGTGCCAGCAGCGAGGGCGAGACCCAGTACTTC. Protein product: CASSEGETQYF.

The genes are TRBV6-1 and TRBJ1-5; D uncertain. The V gene lost 6 bases and the J gene lost 3 bases, with 21 bases spanning the gap. CDR3 length: 17 residues. CDR1 is MNHNS and CDR2 is SASEGT in the germline V gene. The CDR3, as DNA: TGTGCCAGCAGCGAGAGGGTCCCGGCAGACTACAATCAGCCCCAGCATTTT. Its translation: CASSERVPADYNQPQHF.

This chain connects TRBV12-5 to TRBJ1-3; unclear D gene. CDR1 and CDR2 (germline): LGHNT, FRNRAP. V lost 0 bases, J lost 0 bases, and 15 bases lay in between. The CDR3 extends over 18 amino acids. The chain's CDR3 is CASGLVHGPSLSGNTIYF. The CDR3 bases are TGTGCTAGTGGTTTGGTACACGGACCTTCCCTCTCTGGAAACACCATATATTTT.

The rearrangement links TRBV20-1 to TRBJ2-7, with D possibly being TRBD2 (6 bases). Deletions cut 4 bases from V and 0 bases from J, with 7 bases between. This CDR3 spans 12 amino acids. CDR1 is DFQATT and CDR2 is SNEGSKA in the germline V gene (reference sequence). CDR3 protein: CSATGLSYEQYF. CDR3 sequence (DNA): TGCAGTGCTACGGGACTCTCCTACGAGCAGTACTTC.

This clone was counted a single time. The V call is TRBV9, the J call TRBJ1-2; D ambiguous. This CDR3 has 15 amino acids. Germline lookup yields CDR1 SGDLS and CDR2 YYNGEE. V lost 4 bases and J lost 0, with 13 bases in between. The CDR3 loop reads CASSPRMGSNYGYTF. The DNA for the CDR3 is TGTGCCAGCAGCCCCCGGATGGGCTCTAACTATGGCTACACCTTC.

This clone was observed at least ten times. The chain combines TRBV2 with TRBJ2-1, with 13 bases that match TRBD2. Germline V gives CDR1 SNHLY, CDR2 FYNNEI. The CDR3 length is 15 residues. V shed 5 bases and J 5 bases; nucleotides not matched to a gene: 3. CDR3 residues: CASSWTSGSNNEQFF. CDR3 DNA: TGTGCCAGCAGTTGGACTAGCGGGAGCAACAATGAGCAGTTCTTC.

This chain connects TRBV13 to TRBJ2-2; unclear D gene. Trimming removed 5 bases from V and 6 bases from J, with 10 bases in between. The germline V gene has CDR1 PRHDT and CDR2 FYEKMQ (reference sequence). The CDR3 length is 13 residues. CDR3 loop: CASSLGRAGELFF. CDR3 sequence (DNA): TGTGCCAGCAGCCTTGGAAGGGCCGGGGAGCTGTTTTTT.

This clone was detected ten times or more. V and J are TRBV6-2 or TRBV6-3 and TRBJ1-2; D gene uncertain. The V and J ends lost 2 bases and 5 bases respectively, with 9 bases between them. The CDR3 covers 13 residues. CDR1 is MNHEY, CDR2 SVGEGT, per germline. The CDR3 nucleotides read TGTGCCAGCAGTTACCGCGGACCGTATGGCTACACCTTC. Protein: CASSYRGPYGYTF.

In this sample, this clone turned up a few times. The CDR3 DNA sequence: TGTGCCAGCAGCTTGGCGGGACAGGGGGCCCTCTATGGCTACACCTTC. Protein: CASSLAGQGALYGYTF. The chain has TRBV5-6 and TRBJ1-2; 12 bases match TRBD1. The CDR3 runs to 16 residues. The trim removed 0 bases at V and 4 bases at J, leaving 4 bases unmatched. Germline V CDR1 and CDR2: SGHDT, YYEEEE.

This clone qualifies as medium-sized. This chain connects TRBV3-1 to TRBJ2-2; 7 bases match TRBD2. Trimming cost V 4 bases and J 4 bases; bases outside gene matches: 3. The CDR3 contains 14 residues. Germline V lookup: CDR1 LGHDT, CDR2 YNNKEL (reference sequence). The CDR3 sequence: CASSLAGGTGELFF. The CDR3 bases are TGTGCCAGCAGCCTAGCGGGCGGCACCGGGGAGCTGTTTTTT.

This clone has just a few counts. The chain joins TRBV6-2 or TRBV6-3 to TRBJ1-3; the D is unclear. This CDR3 region has 12 residues. Germline V gene data show CDR1 as MNHEY and CDR2 as SVGEGT. V lost 2 bases and J 7 bases, leaving 6 bases between the germline ends. CDR3 loop: CASSYIGNTIYF. The CDR3 region has the DNA TGTGCCAGCAGTTACATCGGGAACACCATATATTTT.

CDR3 bases: TGTGCCAGCAGTGCACGGGTGGGCGGGTCCTACAATGAGCAGTTCTTC. Protein sequence: CASSARVGGSYNEQFF. The chain employs TRBV6-1 and TRBJ2-1, with D tentatively TRBD2 (5 bases). Per germline, CDR1 MNHNS and CDR2 SASEGT. This CDR3 has 16 residues. The V and J ends lost 4 bases and 1 base respectively, with 14 bases between them.

This clone was seen a handful of times. V is TRBV6-6 and J is TRBJ2-7; D may be TRBD2 (6 bases). The CDR3 has 15 residues. CDR1 MNHNY and CDR2 SVGAGI come from the germline V gene (reference sequence). V lost 2 bases and J 0 bases, leaving 11 bases between the germline ends. In DNA, the CDR3 is TGTGCCAGCAGTTACGGGTCGGGAGCCTCCTACGAGCAGTACTTC. Protein: CASSYGSGASYEQYF.

Worth noting for this clone: This may be a read error, as it is one base from a much larger clone. The conserved closing phenylalanine or tryptophan is absent in this CDR3, likely reflecting a read error. The chain is built from TRBV6-1 and TRBJ1-2; no definite D call. This CDR3 is built from 11 residues. V was clipped by 5 bases and J by 5 bases, with 6 bases between them. The germline V gene has CDR1 MNHNS and CDR2 SASEGT. The CDR3 protein is CASSQEYGYTS. Written as DNA, the CDR3 is TGTGCCAGCAGTCAAGAATATGGCTACACCTCC.

The table lists this clone with many counts. This chain joins TRBV10-2 and TRBJ1-1; no clear D gene. CDR1 is WSHSY, CDR2 SAAADI, per germline. V gave up 7 bases and J gave up 1 base, with 7 bases separating them. This CDR3 region has 12 residues. The CDR3 DNA is TGCGCCAGCATTGGAGGGAACACTGAAGCTTTCTTT. Translation gives CASIGGNTEAFF.

This clone was observed a few times. The chain has TRBV20-1 and TRBJ2-1, with D possibly being TRBD1 (6 bases). Germline V gives CDR1 DFQATT, CDR2 SNEGSKA (reference sequence). The CDR3 has 15 amino acids. The germline V and J ends were trimmed by 0 bases and 9 bases, with 18 bases remaining between them. The CDR3 nucleotides are TGCAGTGCTAGAGATAGCCAGGGGTTAGGGAGTGAGCAGTTCTTC. As protein: CSARDSQGLGSEQFF.

The V gene is TRBV30, the J gene TRBJ2-3; possible D gene TRBD2, 6 bases. V dropped 3 bases and J dropped 0 bases, with 7 bases sitting between them. The germline V gene encodes CDR1 GTSNPN and CDR2 SVGIG (reference sequence). The CDR3 is 13 residues long. Written as DNA, the CDR3 is TGTGCCTGGAGGGCGGGGAGCACAGATACGCAGTATTTT. Protein sequence: CAWRAGSTDTQYF.